A single T cell receptor beta chain is shown here with its context. This sample is drawn from a study of blood T cell repertoires in COVID-19. The V gene's germline CDR1 is SGHVS and CDR2 FQNEAQ. This CDR3 region has 15 residues. V lost 5 bases to trimming and J lost 9 bases; unmatched junction nucleotides: 7. The method was immunoSEQ multiplex PCR; TCRdb's version includes in-frame clones alone and lacks a portion of them. The sample yields roughly 100,000 clones, more than 85% seen once. This receptor was identified in a man aged 18 to 30 with acute or convalescent COVID-19. Sample: peripheral blood. V and J are TRBV7-8 and TRBJ1-6; 10 positions match TRBD1. This chain's CDR3 is CASSLRQGAGSPLHF. CDR3 bases: TGTGCCAGCAGCCTTAGACAGGGGGCAGGTTCACCCCTCCACTTT.